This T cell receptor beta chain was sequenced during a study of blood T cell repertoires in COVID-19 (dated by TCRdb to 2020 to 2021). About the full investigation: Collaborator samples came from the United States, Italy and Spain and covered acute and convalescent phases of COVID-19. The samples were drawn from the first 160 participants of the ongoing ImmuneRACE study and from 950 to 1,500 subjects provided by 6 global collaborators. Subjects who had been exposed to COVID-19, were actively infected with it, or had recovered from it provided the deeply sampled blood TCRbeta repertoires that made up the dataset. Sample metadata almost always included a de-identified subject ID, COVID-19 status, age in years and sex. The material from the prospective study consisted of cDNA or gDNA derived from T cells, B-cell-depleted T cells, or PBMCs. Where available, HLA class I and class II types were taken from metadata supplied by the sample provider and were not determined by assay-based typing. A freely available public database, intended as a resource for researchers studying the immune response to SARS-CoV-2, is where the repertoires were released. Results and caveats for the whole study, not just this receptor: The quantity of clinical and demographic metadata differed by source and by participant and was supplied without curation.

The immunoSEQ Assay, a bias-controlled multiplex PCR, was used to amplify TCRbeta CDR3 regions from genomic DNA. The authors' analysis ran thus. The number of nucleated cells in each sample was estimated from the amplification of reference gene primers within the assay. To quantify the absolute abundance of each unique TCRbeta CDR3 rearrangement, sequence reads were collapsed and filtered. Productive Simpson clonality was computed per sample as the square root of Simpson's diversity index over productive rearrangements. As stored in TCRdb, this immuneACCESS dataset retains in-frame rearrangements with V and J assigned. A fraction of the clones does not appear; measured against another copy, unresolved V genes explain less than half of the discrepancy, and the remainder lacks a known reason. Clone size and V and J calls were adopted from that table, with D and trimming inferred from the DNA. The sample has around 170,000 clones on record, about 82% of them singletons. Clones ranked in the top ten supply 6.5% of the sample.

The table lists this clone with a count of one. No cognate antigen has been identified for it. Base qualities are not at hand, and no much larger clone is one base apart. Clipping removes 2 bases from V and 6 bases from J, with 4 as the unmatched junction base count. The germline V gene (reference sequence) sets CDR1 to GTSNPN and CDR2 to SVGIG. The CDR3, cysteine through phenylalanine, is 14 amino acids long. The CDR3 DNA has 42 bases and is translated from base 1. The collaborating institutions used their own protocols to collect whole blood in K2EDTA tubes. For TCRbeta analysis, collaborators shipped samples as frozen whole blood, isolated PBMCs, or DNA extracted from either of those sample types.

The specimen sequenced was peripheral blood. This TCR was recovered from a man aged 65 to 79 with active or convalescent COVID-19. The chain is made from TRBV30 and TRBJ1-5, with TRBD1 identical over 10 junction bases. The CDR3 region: CAWSSDRGPQPQHF. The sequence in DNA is TGTGCCTGGAGTAGCGACAGGGGGCCTCAGCCCCAGCATTTT.